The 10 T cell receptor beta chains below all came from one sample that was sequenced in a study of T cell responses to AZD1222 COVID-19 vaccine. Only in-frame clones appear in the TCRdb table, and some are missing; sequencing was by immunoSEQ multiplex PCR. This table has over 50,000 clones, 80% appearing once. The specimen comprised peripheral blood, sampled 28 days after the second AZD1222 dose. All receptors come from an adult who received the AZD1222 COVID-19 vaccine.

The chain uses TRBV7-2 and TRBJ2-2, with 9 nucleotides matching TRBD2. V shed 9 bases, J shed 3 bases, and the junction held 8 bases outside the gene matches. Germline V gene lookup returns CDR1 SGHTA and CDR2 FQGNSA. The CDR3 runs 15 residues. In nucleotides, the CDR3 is TGTGCCAGGAGGGGGCGGGAGGGGCACACCGGGGAGCTGTTTTTT. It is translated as CARRGREGHTGELFF.

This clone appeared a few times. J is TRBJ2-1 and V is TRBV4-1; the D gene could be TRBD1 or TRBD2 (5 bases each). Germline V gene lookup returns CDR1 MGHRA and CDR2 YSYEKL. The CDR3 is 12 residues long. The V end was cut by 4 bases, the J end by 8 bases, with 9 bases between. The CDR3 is CASSREGYEQFF. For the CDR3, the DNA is TGCGCCAGCAGCCGAGAGGGGTATGAGCAGTTCTTC.

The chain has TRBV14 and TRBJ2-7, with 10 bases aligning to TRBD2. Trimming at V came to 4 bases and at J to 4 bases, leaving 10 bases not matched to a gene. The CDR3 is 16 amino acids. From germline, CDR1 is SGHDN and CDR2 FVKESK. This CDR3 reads CASSLRASGGSYEQYF. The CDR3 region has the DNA TGTGCCAGCAGCCTTCGGGCTAGCGGGGGTTCGTACGAGCAGTACTTC.

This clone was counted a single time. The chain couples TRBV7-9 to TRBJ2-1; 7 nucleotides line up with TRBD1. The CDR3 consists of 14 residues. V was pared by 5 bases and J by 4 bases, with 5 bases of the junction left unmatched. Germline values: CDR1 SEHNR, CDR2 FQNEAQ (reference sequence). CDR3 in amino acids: CASSPGQSYNEQFF. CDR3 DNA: TGTGCCAGCAGCCCGGGACAGTCTTACAATGAGCAGTTCTTC. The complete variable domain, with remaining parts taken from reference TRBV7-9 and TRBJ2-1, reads DTGVSQNPRHKITKRGQNVTFRCDPISEHNRLYWYRQTLGQGPEFLTYFQNEAQLEKSRLLSDRFSAERPKGSFSTLEIQRTEQGDSAMYLCASSPGQSYNEQFFGPGTRLTVL.

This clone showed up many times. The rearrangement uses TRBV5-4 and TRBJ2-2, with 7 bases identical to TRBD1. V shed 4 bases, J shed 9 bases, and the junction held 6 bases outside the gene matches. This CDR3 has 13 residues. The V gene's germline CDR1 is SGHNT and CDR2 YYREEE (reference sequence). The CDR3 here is CASSTDRVRELFF. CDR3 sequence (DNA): TGTGCCAGCAGCACAGACAGGGTTAGGGAGCTGTTTTTT.

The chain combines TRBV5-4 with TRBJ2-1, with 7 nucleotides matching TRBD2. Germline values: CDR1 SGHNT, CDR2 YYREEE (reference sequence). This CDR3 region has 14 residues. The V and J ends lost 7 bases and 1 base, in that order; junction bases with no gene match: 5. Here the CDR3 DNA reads TGTGCCAGCTCCTGGGGGGGGTCCTACAATGAGCAGTTCTTC. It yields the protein CASSWGGSYNEQFF.

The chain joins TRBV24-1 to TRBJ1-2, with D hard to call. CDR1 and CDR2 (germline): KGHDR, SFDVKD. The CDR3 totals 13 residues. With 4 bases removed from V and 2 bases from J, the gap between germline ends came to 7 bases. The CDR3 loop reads CATSDGRNYGYTF. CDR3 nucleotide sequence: TGTGCCACCAGTGACGGACGGAACTATGGCTACACCTTC.

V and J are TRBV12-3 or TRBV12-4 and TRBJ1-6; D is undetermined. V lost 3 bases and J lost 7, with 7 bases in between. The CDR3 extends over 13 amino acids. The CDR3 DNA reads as TGTGCCAGCAGTTTGCAAGACAATTCACCCCTCCACTTT. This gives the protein CASSLQDNSPLHF.

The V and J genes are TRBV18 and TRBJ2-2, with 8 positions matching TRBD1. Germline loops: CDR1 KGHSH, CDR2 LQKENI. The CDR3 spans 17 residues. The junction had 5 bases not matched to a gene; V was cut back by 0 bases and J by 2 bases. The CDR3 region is CASSPPGTGTNTGELFF. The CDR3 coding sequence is TGTGCCAGCTCACCACCCGGGACAGGCACCAACACCGGGGAGCTGTTTTTT.

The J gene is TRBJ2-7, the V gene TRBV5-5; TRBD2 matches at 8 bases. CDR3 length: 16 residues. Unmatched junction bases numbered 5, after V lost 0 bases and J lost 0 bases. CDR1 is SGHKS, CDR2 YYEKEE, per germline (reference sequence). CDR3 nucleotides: TGTGCCAGCAGCTTGGCGGGGGGGCAGGTCTCCTACGAGCAGTACTTC. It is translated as CASSLAGGQVSYEQYF.